This TCR beta chain comes out of a study of CD8+CD57+ T cells in acquired aplastic anemia. CDR3 and TCR beta VDJ profiling relied on a genomic DNA template. TCRdb re-derived calls from the reads in MiXCR, one entry per CDR3 protein. This sample has hundreds of thousands of distinct CDR3 sequences, with roughly 64% found just once. Germline lookup yields CDR1 KGHDR and CDR2 SFDVKD. V trimming: 7 bases; J trimming: 2 bases; junction bases outside the gene matches: 6. The CDR3 has 15 amino acids. Sample: sorted CD4+, CD8+, or CD8+CD57+ T cells (not recorded which) from PBMCs. The clonotype originates from a human donor in good health, serving as a control. The chain employs TRBV24-1 and TRBJ2-7, with TRBD1 identical over 11 bases. CDR3 protein: CATSGRDRGTYEQYF. The CDR3, as DNA: TGTGCCACCAGCGGAAGGGACAGGGGGACCTACGAGCAGTACTTC.